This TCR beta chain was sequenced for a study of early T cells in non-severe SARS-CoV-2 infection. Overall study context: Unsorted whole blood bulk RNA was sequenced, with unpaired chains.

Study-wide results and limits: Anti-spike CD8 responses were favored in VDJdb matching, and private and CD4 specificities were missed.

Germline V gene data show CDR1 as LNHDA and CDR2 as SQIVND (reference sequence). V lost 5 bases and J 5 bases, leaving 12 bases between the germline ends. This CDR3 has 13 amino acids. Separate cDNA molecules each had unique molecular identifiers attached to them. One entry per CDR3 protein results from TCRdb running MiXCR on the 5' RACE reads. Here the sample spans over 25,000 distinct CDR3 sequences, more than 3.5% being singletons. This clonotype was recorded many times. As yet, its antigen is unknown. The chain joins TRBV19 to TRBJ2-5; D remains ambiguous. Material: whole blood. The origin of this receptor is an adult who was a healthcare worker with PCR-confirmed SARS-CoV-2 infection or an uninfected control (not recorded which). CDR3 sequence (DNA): TGTGCCAGTAGTCCGAGCGCGTGGGAGACCCAGTACTTC. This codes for CASSPSAWETQYF.